The T cell receptor beta chain under discussion was sequenced for a study of cytomegalovirus exposure and HLA in healthy donors. Findings and limits, study-wide: Presence/absence results assume similar sequencing depth per donor, which may not hold. Common viral pathogens seemed, in a later analysis, to connect with several of the most significant clusters. Later work associated fewer than 20,000 TCR beta sequences with HLA alleles at 0.05 false discovery rate.

This clone was observed a single time. Its antigen remains unidentified. The study ran its PCR with 60 Vbeta and 13 Jbeta primers. Original analysis: A later analysis counted some 87 million unique TCR beta chains, around 10 million shared. Profiled with immunoSEQ multiplex PCR; TCRdb holds only in-frame clones, not every one. The V and J calls and clone size were taken over from that table, and D and trimming were inferred from the DNA. The table records over 150,000 clones, 80% of them present only once. Germline V gene lookup returns CDR1 MNHNS and CDR2 SASEGT. The length of the CDR3 is 15 residues. V was cut by 3 bases and J by 3 bases, with 12 bases left in between.

The receptor was isolated from a woman in her thirties or forties in good health and CMV-seropositive. Sequences were obtained from PBMCs. J is TRBJ2-1 and V is TRBV6-1, with unresolved D. The CDR3 protein is CASSEVWAVYNEQFF. As DNA, the CDR3 is TGTGCCAGCAGTGAGGTTTGGGCTGTCTACAATGAGCAGTTCTTC.